The text below deals with one T cell receptor (beta chain). The table came from immunoSEQ multiplex PCR; TCRdb's copy has only in-frame clones and leaves some out. The sample consists of tens of thousands of clones, 80% of them appearing once. This entry comes from a study of radiation and T cells in renal cell carcinoma. The wider study: Nephrectomy followed 15 Gy stereotactic body radiation by 4 weeks.

The sample's time point: blood 2 weeks post-SBRT. This sample's treatment: 15 Gy SBRT to primary tumor, nephrectomy 4 weeks later. The source material was blood, sampled from a patient whose treatment included radiotherapy and nephrectomy. This sequence was found in a woman in her 70s with renal cell carcinoma.

CDR3 in amino acids: CAISETGQGNEKLFF. The CDR3 coding sequence is TGTGCCATCAGTGAGACTGGGCAGGGAAATGAAAAACTGTTTTTT. This sequence joins TRBV10-3 and TRBJ1-4, with D possibly being TRBD1 (5 bases). This CDR3 is built from 15 residues. CDR1 is ENHRY and CDR2 is SYGVKD in the germline V gene. V lost 2 bases to trimming and J lost 5 bases, with 12 bases between them.